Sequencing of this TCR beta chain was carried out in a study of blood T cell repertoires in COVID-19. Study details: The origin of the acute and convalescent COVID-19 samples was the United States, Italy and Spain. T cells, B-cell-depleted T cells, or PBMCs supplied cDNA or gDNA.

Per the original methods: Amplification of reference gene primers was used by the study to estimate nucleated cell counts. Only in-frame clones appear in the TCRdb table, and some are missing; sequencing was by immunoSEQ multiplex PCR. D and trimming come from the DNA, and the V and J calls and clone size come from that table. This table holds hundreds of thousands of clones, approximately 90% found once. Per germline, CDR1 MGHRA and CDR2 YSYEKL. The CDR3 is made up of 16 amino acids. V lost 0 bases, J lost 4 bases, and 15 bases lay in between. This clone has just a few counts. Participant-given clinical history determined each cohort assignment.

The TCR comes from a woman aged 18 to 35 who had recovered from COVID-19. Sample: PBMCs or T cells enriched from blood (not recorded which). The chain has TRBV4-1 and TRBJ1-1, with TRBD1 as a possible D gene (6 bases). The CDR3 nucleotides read TGCGCCAGCAGCCAAGATCGGGGCAGGGGAAGCACTGAAGCTTTCTTT. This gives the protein CASSQDRGRGSTEAFF.